These 27 T cell receptor beta chains share one sample of origin, sequenced in a study of blood T cells in healthy people across ages. Sample-barcoded 5' priming and a J-beta primer mix drove a second PCR of roughly 7 to 11 cycles. TCRdb ran MiXCR on the 5' RACE reads and lists one entry per CDR3 protein. The sample shows about 1.6 million distinct CDR3 sequences, about 35% of them seen only once. Sequenced input: blood. These receptor sequences come from a woman aged 30 to 39 in good health.

V and J are TRBV29-1 and TRBJ1-1; D unresolved. The CDR3 is made up of 12 amino acids. Germline V gene sequence: CDR1 SQVTM, CDR2 ANQGSEA. V was clipped by 0 bases and J by 3 bases, with 5 bases between them. The chain's CDR3 is CSVEDTYTEAFF. CDR3 coding DNA: TGCAGCGTTGAAGACACATACACTGAAGCTTTCTTT.

The V call is TRBV7-9, the J call TRBJ1-5; D is undetermined. Trimming pared 2 bases from V and 6 bases from J, leaving 8 bases between. CDR1 SEHNR and CDR2 FQNEAQ come from the germline V gene (reference sequence). This CDR3 contains 13 residues. The DNA of the CDR3 is TGTGCCAGCAGCTTACGTCCAGGTCAGCCCCAGCATTTT. Its translation is CASSLRPGQPQHF.

The chain links TRBV12-3 or TRBV12-4 to TRBJ1-5; D possibly corresponds to TRBD1 (5 bases). This CDR3 region has 15 residues. V lost 3 bases to trimming and J lost 3 bases, with 12 bases between them. CDR3 loop: CASSLGGNINQPQHF. CDR3 sequence (DNA): TGTGCCAGCAGTTTGGGGGGGAACATCAATCAGCCCCAGCATTTT.

This clonotype was found a few times. The rearrangement uses TRBV13 and TRBJ1-1; D is perhaps TRBD1 (5 bases). The CDR3 is made up of 14 amino acids. With 6 bases removed from V and 6 bases from J, the gap between germline ends came to 17 bases. CDR1 and CDR2 (germline): PRHDT, FYEKMQ (reference sequence). The CDR3, as DNA: TGTGCCAGCAGAGATGGGGCAGCCAACCCTGAAGCTTTCTTT. Translation gives CASRDGAANPEAFF.

J is TRBJ2-7 and V is TRBV7-9, with 7 bases that match TRBD2. J lost 3 bases, V lost 4 bases, and 6 bases had no gene match. Germline CDR1 is SEHNR and CDR2 is FQNEAQ (reference sequence). The CDR3 runs 14 residues. The CDR3 sequence: CASSSSLARYEQYF. The CDR3 DNA sequence: TGTGCCAGCAGCTCATCACTAGCGCGCTACGAGCAGTACTTC.

The rearrangement joins TRBV7-2 to TRBJ2-1; D perhaps matches TRBD2 (6 bases). The ends were cut back, 2 bases at V and 6 bases at J, with 14 bases in the middle. The CDR3 loop spans 15 amino acids. The germline V gene has CDR1 SGHTA and CDR2 FQGNSA. The CDR3 DNA is TGTGCCAGCAGCTTATGGACTACTCGGAGCAATGAGCAGTTCTTC. This sequence encodes CASSLWTTRSNEQFF.

The chain combines TRBV20-1 with TRBJ2-5, with 7 bases matching TRBD1. The last part of the DNA fits TRBJ2-7 better; the J call may be wrong. The CDR3 has 15 amino acids. CDR1 is DFQATT, CDR2 SNEGSKA, per germline (reference sequence). The CDR3 is CSAATGWDSTCEQYF. CDR3 nucleotide sequence: TGCAGTGCTGCTACAGGATGGGACAGTACCTGCGAGCAGTACTTC.

The chain carries TRBV20-1 and TRBJ2-5, with 10 nucleotides matching TRBD2. This CDR3 has 16 amino acids. In germline, CDR1 is DFQATT, CDR2 SNEGSKA (reference sequence). V dropped 0 bases and J dropped 1; count of bases not matched to a gene: 5. The CDR3 is CSARELSGGFQETQYF. In nucleotides, the CDR3 is TGCAGTGCTAGAGAACTTAGCGGGGGGTTCCAAGAGACCCAGTACTTC.

This clonotype was observed at least ten times. CDR3 amino acids: CSAAGEGSAGTYNEQFF. For the CDR3, the DNA is TGCAGCGCCGCGGGGGAAGGATCGGCGGGAACCTACAATGAGCAGTTCTTC. This sequence joins TRBV29-1 and TRBJ2-1; 7 nucleotides line up with TRBD2. The CDR3 covers 17 residues. The J segment lost 2 bases and the V segment lost 7 bases, leaving 17 bases of the junction unmatched. Germline CDR1 reads SQVTM; CDR2 reads ANQGSEA.

The rearrangement joins TRBV29-1 to TRBJ2-5; 10 positions agree with TRBD2. The V gene end was trimmed by 3 bases and the J gene end by 4 bases; junction bases not matched to a gene: 8. CDR3 length: 15 residues. Per the germline V gene, CDR1 is SQVTM and CDR2 is ANQGSEA. The CDR3 here is CSVEGAAGGLETQYF. The CDR3 region has the DNA TGCAGCGTTGAGGGGGCAGCGGGAGGGTTAGAGACCCAGTACTTC. The full variable domain, rest sourced from reference TRBV29-1 and TRBJ2-5, is SAVISQKPSRDICQRGTSLTIQCQVDSQVTMMFWYRQQPGQSLTLIATANQGSEATYESGFVIDKFPISRPNLTFSTLTVSNMSPEDSSIYLCSVEGAAGGLETQYFGPGTRLLVL.

J is TRBJ2-1 and V is TRBV27; TRBD1 aligns across 8 bases. Germline CDR1 reads MNHEY; CDR2 reads SMNVEV (reference sequence). The CDR3 is made up of 14 amino acids. After removal of 8 bases from V and 2 bases from J, the junction contained 5 bases not matched to a gene. The CDR3 loop reads CASGRTGPYNEQFF. DNA of the CDR3: TGTGCCAGCGGTCGGACAGGGCCCTACAATGAGCAGTTCTTC.

The chain employs TRBV28 and TRBJ1-5, with D possibly being TRBD1 (6 bases). The CDR3 has 15 residues. V lost 1 base, J lost 7 bases, and 14 bases lay in between. The germline V gene encodes CDR1 MDHEN and CDR2 SYDVKM. CDR3 sequence: CASSLLQGTKQPQHF. The CDR3 DNA is TGTGCCAGCAGTTTATTGCAGGGGACAAAACAGCCCCAGCATTTT.

This clonotype has a handful of counts. The J gene is TRBJ2-5, the V gene TRBV7-9, with 7 bases fitting TRBD2. Gene TRBJ2-7 matches the end of the DNA better, so the J call may be wrong. Germline CDR1 SEHNR, CDR2 FQNEAQ (reference sequence). This CDR3 comprises 15 residues. The CDR3 is CASSLDLGGSHEQYF. CDR3 DNA: TGTGCCAGCAGCTTAGACCTGGGAGGGTCCCACGAGCAGTACTTC.

This clonotype was observed a few times. V usage is TRBV5-1 and J usage is TRBJ1-2; D gene unclear. In germline, CDR1 is SGHRS, CDR2 YFSETQ. Trimming took 3 bases from V and 0 from J, leaving 21 bases between them. This CDR3 is built from 18 residues. The CDR3, as DNA: TGCGCCAGCAGCTCGACCCTGGGCGGATCCCTGGCTAACTATGGCTACACCTTC. It encodes CASSSTLGGSLANYGYTF.

This sequence joins TRBV7-9 and TRBJ2-5; D is uncertain. Germline CDR1 reads SEHNR; CDR2 reads FQNEAQ (reference sequence). The ends were cut back, 4 bases at V and 1 base at J, with 10 bases in the middle. The CDR3 contains 14 residues. The CDR3 DNA reads TGTGCCAGCAGCTCAGTGATTACCCAAGAGACCCAGTACTTC. The encoded protein is CASSSVITQETQYF.

This chain connects TRBV2 to TRBJ1-5, with 9 bases lining up with TRBD1. With 7 bases clipped from V and 7 bases from J, the junction kept 8 bases outside the gene matches. Germline V gene lookup returns CDR1 SNHLY and CDR2 FYNNEI. CDR3 length: 14 residues. The CDR3 loop is CASIPGQGGQPQHF. Written as DNA, the CDR3 is TGTGCCAGCATCCCGGGACAGGGCGGGCAGCCCCAGCATTTT. The whole variable domain, remainder taken from reference TRBV2 and TRBJ1-5, is EPEVTQTPSHQVTQMGQEVILRCVPISNHLYFYWYRQILGQKVEFLVSFYNNEISEKSEIFDDQFSVERPDGSNFTLKIRSTKLEDSAMYFCASIPGQGGQPQHFGDGTRLSIL.

This clonotype came up a few times. This chain joins TRBV6-1 and TRBJ2-7; the match to TRBD1 covers 9 bases. Trimming cost V 5 bases and J 5 bases; bases outside gene matches: 19. CDR1 and CDR2 (germline): MNHNS, SASEGT. The CDR3 covers 18 residues. CDR3 nucleotides: TGTGCCAGCAGTCCCCTGGACCTGGACAGGGGAATTGTCCACGAGCAGTACTTC. Residues: CASSPLDLDRGIVHEQYF.

The table lists this clonotype with a few counts. V is TRBV15 and J is TRBJ2-5; TRBD2 agrees at 12 bases. The J call is in doubt because the DNA end fits TRBJ2-7 better. There are 15 residues in the CDR3. Germline V gives CDR1 LNHNV, CDR2 YYDKDF (reference sequence). The CDR3 DNA reads TGTGCCACCAGCCCCCGGACTAGCGGGATCTACGAGCAGTACTTC. Residues: CATSPRTSGIYEQYF.

The J gene is TRBJ2-1, the V gene TRBV7-3, with TRBD2 matching over 11 bases. Germline trimming cut 5 bases from V and 6 bases from J; bases unmatched to any gene: 6. CDR3 size: 15 residues. From germline, CDR1 is SGHTA and CDR2 FQGTGA. CDR3 DNA: TGTGCCAGCAGCACAACTAGCGGGGGTCTCAATGAGCAGTTCTTC. The encoded protein is CASSTTSGGLNEQFF. Looking up the rest from reference TRBV7-3 and TRBJ2-1 gives the full variable domain: GAGVSQTPSNKVTEKGKYVELRCDPISGHTALYWYRQSLGQGPEFLIYFQGTGAADDSGLPNDRFFAVRPEGSVSTLKIQRTERGDSAVYLCASSTTSGGLNEQFFGPGTRLTVL.

The V call is TRBV20-1, the J call TRBJ2-7; D is ambiguous. Trimming shortened V by 3 bases and J by 0 bases, and 12 bases separated the two germline ends. The CDR3 length is 14 residues. CDR1 and CDR2 (germline): DFQATT, SNEGSKA (reference sequence). CDR3 sequence reads: CSASFLDHSYEQYF. CDR3 DNA: TGCAGTGCTAGTTTTCTGGACCACTCCTACGAGCAGTACTTC.

This clonotype was counted only a few times. This chain links TRBV20-1 with TRBJ2-7; TRBD2 matches at 10 bases. The CDR3 contains 13 residues. Trimming removed 5 bases from V and 6 bases from J; junction bases left unmatched: 7. Germline V CDR1 and CDR2: DFQATT, SNEGSKA (reference sequence). The CDR3 DNA reads TGCAGTGCTCGATTAGCGGGGGGAGGCGAGCAGTACTTC. It yields the protein CSARLAGGGEQYF.

The sample holds a few counts of this clonotype. This chain joins TRBV12-3 or TRBV12-4 and TRBJ1-6; TRBD1 might be the D (5 bases). V was trimmed by 6 bases and J by 10 bases, leaving 10 bases between them. The CDR3 has 12 amino acids. The CDR3 region has the DNA TGTGCCAGCAGCCGGGGGTACTCACCCCTCCACTTT. This codes for CASSRGYSPLHF.

The chain links TRBV3-1 to TRBJ2-3, with D possibly matching TRBD1 (5 bases). The CDR3 runs to 15 residues. CDR1 is LGHDT, CDR2 YNNKEL, per germline (reference sequence). Trimming stripped 1 base from V and 3 bases from J, with 11 bases between. As DNA, the CDR3 is TGTGCCAGCAGCCAAGTTTTTGGGGCGACAGATACGCAGTATTTT. Amino acids: CASSQVFGATDTQYF.

The chain joins TRBV20-1 to TRBJ2-7; 9 bases match TRBD2. Trimming at V came to 6 bases and at J to 1 base, leaving 10 bases not matched to a gene. The V gene's germline CDR1 is DFQATT and CDR2 SNEGSKA (reference sequence). The CDR3 has 15 amino acids. CDR3 in amino acids: CSAEPGLADSYEQYF. In DNA form, the CDR3 reads TGCAGTGCAGAGCCGGGACTAGCTGATTCCTACGAGCAGTACTTC.

This chain uses TRBV6-6 with TRBJ2-1, with 11 positions matching TRBD2. The V gene end was trimmed by 11 bases and the J gene end by 5 bases; junction bases not matched to a gene: 8. The CDR3 runs 14 residues. The germline V gene encodes CDR1 MNHNY and CDR2 SVGAGI (reference sequence). The CDR3 DNA reads TGTGCCTGCGCCGGGACTAGCGGTAACAATGAGCAGTTCTTC. This sequence encodes CACAGTSGNNEQFF.

This chain connects TRBV12-3 or TRBV12-4 to TRBJ2-2; TRBD2 might be the D (6 bases). The CDR3 extends over 16 amino acids. V lost 5 bases and J 3 bases, leaving 16 bases between the germline ends. Here the CDR3 DNA reads TGTGCCAGCAGTAGCCCCCGGGCGGGGCACACCGGGGAGCTGTTTTTT. Translating it yields CASSSPRAGHTGELFF.

The V and J genes are TRBV11-2 and TRBJ2-5, with a possible D match to TRBD1 (5 bases). Germline CDR1 is SGHAT and CDR2 is FQNNGV. Trimming cost V 3 bases and J 4 bases, with 15 bases left between them. The CDR3 has 15 residues. The CDR3 region is CASSLGQGKGETQYF. CDR3 in DNA: TGTGCCAGCAGCTTGGGGCAGGGAAAAGGAGAGACCCAGTACTTC.